This T cell receptor beta chain was sequenced for a study of CD8+ T cells in alopecia areata. The study's findings and limits: Elevated clonality characterized lesional scalp relative to normal scalp, particularly in alopecia totalis/universalis.

Trimming left V 4 bases short and J 8 bases short, with 14 bases between. Germline V gene data show CDR1 as SQVTM and CDR2 as ANQGSEA. The CDR3 is made up of 13 amino acids. The sample's treatment: oral pan-JAK inhibitor, 5-10 mg twice daily. Specimens obtained from alopecia areata patients comprised lesional scalp punch biopsies and peripheral blood. CD4+ and CD8+ T cells were sorted from PBMCs. This clone was seen a few times. The antigen is unknown. Extracted from the samples, RNA was reverse transcribed into cDNA to serve as the sequencing template. Profiled with immunoSEQ multiplex PCR; TCRdb holds only in-frame clones, not every one. The table includes a few hundred thousand clones, under 70% detected once.

The input for sequencing was CD4+ T cells sorted from blood, taken around week 44, from a patient treated with tofacitinib. The clonotype comes from a human donor with alopecia areata. The chain recombines TRBV29-1 with TRBJ1-4; D is ambiguous. CDR3 region: CSVGGGAGEKLFF. CDR3 DNA sequence: TGCAGCGTTGGGGGAGGAGCGGGGGAAAAACTGTTTTTT. Together with reference TRBV29-1 and TRBJ1-4, the CDR3 gives the full variable domain: SAVISQKPSRDICQRGTSLTIQCQVDSQVTMMFWYRQQPGQSLTLIATANQGSEATYESGFVIDKFPISRPNLTFSTLTVSNMSPEDSSIYLCSVGGGAGEKLFFGSGTQLSVL.